The source of this T cell receptor beta chain is a study of Graves' ophthalmopathy and Graves' hyperthyroidism. Study-wide context: Sampling took place at initial diagnosis, with peripheral blood obtained before any treatment.

Whole-study results and caveats: With around 88% sensitivity and about 83% specificity, a 13-signature model separated ophthalmopathy from stable hyperthyroidism. As the model predicted ophthalmopathy progression, it achieved a sensitivity of 70% to 71% and a specificity of roughly 73%.

The CDR3 extends over 12 amino acids. Trimming took 7 bases from V and 3 from J, leaving 10 bases between them. Germline lookup yields CDR1 SGHRS and CDR2 YFSETQ. For repertoire sequencing, the TCR beta CDR3 regions were amplified from RNA transcripts. First-round RT-PCR employed HTBI primers, with a second-round multiplex PCR after it. TCRdb re-derived calls from the multiplex PCR reads in MiXCR, one entry per CDR3 protein. The profile shows approximately 480,000 distinct CDR3 sequences, around an eighth of them singletons. This clonotype occurred many times. Its antigen is unknown. The starting material, approximately 9.7 ml of fresh peripheral blood, provided the PBMCs.

The origin of this receptor is a woman aged 25 to 45 with Graves' ophthalmopathy. The J gene is TRBJ1-2, the V gene TRBV5-1; D gene uncertain. The sequenced sample was blood. The CDR3 nucleotides read TGCGCCAGCTCAGACAACCACTATGGCTACACCTTC. It is translated as CASSDNHYGYTF.